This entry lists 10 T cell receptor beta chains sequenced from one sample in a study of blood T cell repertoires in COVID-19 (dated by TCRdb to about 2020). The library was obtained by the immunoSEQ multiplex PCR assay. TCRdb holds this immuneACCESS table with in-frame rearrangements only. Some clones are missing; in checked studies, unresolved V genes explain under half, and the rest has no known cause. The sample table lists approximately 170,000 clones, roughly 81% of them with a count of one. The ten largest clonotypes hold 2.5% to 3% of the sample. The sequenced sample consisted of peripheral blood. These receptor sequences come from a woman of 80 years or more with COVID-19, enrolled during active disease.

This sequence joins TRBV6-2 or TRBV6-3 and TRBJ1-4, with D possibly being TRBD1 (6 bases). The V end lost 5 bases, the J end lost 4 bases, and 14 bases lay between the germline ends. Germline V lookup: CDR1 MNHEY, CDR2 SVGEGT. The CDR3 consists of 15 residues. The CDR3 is CASSHPGARNEKLFF. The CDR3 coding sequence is TGTGCCAGCAGTCATCCAGGGGCCCGTAATGAAAAACTGTTTTTT.

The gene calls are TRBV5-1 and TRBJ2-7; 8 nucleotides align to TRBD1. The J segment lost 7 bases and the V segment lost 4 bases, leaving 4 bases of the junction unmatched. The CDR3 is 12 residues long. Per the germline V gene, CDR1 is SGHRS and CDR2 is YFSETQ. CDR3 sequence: CASSPQGDEQYF. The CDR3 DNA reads TGCGCCAGCAGCCCACAGGGGGATGAGCAGTACTTC.

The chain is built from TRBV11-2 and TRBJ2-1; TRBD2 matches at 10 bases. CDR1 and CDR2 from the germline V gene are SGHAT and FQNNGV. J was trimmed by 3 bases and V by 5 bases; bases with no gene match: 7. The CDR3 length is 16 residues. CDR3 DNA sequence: TGTGCCAGCAGCCCCATTAGCGGGGGGAACTACAATGAGCAGTTCTTC. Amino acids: CASSPISGGNYNEQFF.

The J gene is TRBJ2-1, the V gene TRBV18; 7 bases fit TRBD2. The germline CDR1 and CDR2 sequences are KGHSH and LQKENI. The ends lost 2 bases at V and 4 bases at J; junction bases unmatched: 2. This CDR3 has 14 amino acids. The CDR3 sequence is CASSPLRGYNEQFF. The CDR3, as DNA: TGTGCCAGCTCACCATTGCGGGGGTACAATGAGCAGTTCTTC.

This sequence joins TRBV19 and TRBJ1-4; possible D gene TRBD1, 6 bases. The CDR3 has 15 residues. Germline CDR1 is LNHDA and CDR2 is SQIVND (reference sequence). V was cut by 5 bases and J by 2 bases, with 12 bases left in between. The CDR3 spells CASSLGTPTNEKLFF. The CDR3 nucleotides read TGTGCCAGTAGTCTCGGGACACCCACTAATGAAAAACTGTTTTTT.

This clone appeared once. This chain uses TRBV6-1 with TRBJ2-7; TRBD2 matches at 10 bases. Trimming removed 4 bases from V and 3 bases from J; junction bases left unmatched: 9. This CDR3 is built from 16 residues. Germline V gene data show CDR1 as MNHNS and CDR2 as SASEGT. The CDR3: CASSGTSGPTGYEQYF. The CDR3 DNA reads TGTGCCAGCAGTGGGACTAGCGGACCAACGGGCTACGAGCAGTACTTC.

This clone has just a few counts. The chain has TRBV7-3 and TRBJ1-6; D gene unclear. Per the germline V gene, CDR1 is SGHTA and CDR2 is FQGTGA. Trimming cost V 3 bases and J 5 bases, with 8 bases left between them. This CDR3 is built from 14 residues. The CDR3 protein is CASSLRFDNSPLHF. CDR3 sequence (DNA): TGTGCCAGCAGCTTGAGGTTTGATAATTCACCCCTCCACTTT.

The CDR3, as DNA: TGTGCCAGCTCACCACTTCGTAGCGCAAGCGGGAAGGGCGAGCAGTACTTC. It encodes CASSPLRSASGKGEQYF. The gene calls are TRBV18 and TRBJ2-7, with 7 bases lining up with TRBD2. The CDR3 is made up of 17 amino acids. The trim removed 1 base at V and 6 bases at J, leaving 15 bases unmatched. Germline V gene data show CDR1 as KGHSH and CDR2 as LQKENI.

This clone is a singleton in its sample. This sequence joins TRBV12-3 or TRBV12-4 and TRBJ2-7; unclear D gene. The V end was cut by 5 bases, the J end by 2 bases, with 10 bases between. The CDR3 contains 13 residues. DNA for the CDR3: TGTGCCAGCAGTAAGTTCGCTACCTACGAGCAGTACTTC. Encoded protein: CASSKFATYEQYF.

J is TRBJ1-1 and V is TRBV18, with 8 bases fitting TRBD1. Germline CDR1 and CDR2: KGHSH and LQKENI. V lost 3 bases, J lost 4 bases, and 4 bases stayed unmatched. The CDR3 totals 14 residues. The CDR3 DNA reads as TGTGCCAGCTCACCCGGGACAGGCGGCACTGAAGCTTTCTTT. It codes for CASSPGTGGTEAFF.